One and the same sample provided the 17 T cell receptor beta chains below, sequenced in a study of blood T cell repertoires in COVID-19 (dated by TCRdb to about 2020). Libraries were prepared through the immunoSEQ multiplex PCR assay. TCRdb provides this immuneACCESS table in a form limited to in-frame rearrangements. Some clones are lacking; in checked studies, under half of them reflect an unresolved V gene, and why the rest are absent is not known. This sample gives approximately 170,000 clones in total; around 90% of them show up just once. Together, the top ten hold over 2% of the sample. Sequenced input: peripheral blood. The receptors were sampled from a woman of 80 years or more with COVID-19, enrolled during active disease.

This chain uses TRBV28 with TRBJ1-5; 8 bases match TRBD1. The CDR3 is 14 amino acids. The V gene's germline CDR1 is MDHEN and CDR2 SYDVKM. Losses at the gene ends were 4 bases for V and 4 bases for J; bases not matched to a gene: 3. CDR3 in amino acids: CASSSTGGNQPQHF. The DNA of the CDR3 is TGTGCCAGCAGTTCTACAGGGGGGAATCAGCCCCAGCATTTT. Full variable domain (missing parts from reference TRBV28 and TRBJ1-5): DVKVTQSSRYLVKRTGEKVFLECVQDMDHENMFWYRQDPGLGLRLIYFSYDVKMKEKGDIPEGYSVSREKKERFSLILESASTNQTSMYLCASSSTGGNQPQHFGDGTRLSIL.

This chain links TRBV2 with TRBJ2-2; 8 bases align to TRBD2. The trim removed 8 bases at V and 6 bases at J, leaving 5 bases unmatched. Germline V gene lookup returns CDR1 SNHLY and CDR2 FYNNEI. The CDR3 length is 13 residues. The CDR3, as DNA: TGTGCCAGCCAGCGGGAGAGTCCCGGGGAGCTGTTTTTT. Translation gives CASQRESPGELFF.

The gene calls are TRBV14 and TRBJ2-2; TRBD2 matches 12 bases. The ends lost 6 bases at V and 1 base at J; junction bases unmatched: 0. CDR3 length: 15 amino acids. Looked up from germline, CDR1 is SGHDN and CDR2 is FVKESK. CDR3 coding DNA: TGTGCCAGCAGACTAGCGGGAGGGAACACCGGGGAGCTGTTTTTT. Translating it yields CASRLAGGNTGELFF.

The V gene is TRBV5-4, the J gene TRBJ1-2; 8 bases agree with TRBD1. V shed 6 bases and J 7 bases; nucleotides not matched to a gene: 8. Germline CDR1 SGHNT, CDR2 YYREEE (reference sequence). The CDR3 length is 13 residues. In DNA, the CDR3 is TGTGCCAGCATACCGCAAACAGGGGGTGGCTACACCTTC. It codes for CASIPQTGGGYTF.

This sequence joins TRBV2 and TRBJ2-2; D remains ambiguous. The CDR3 runs to 14 residues. Trimming cost V 3 bases and J 6 bases, with 11 bases left between them. Germline V gene sequence: CDR1 SNHLY, CDR2 FYNNEI. The CDR3 sequence: CASSDFRGAGELFF. The CDR3 bases are TGTGCCAGCAGTGACTTCCGAGGTGCCGGGGAGCTGTTTTTT.

This chain links TRBV5-1 with TRBJ2-2; 10 bases fit TRBD1. The CDR3 has 16 residues. In germline, CDR1 is SGHRS, CDR2 YFSETQ. V dropped 5 bases and J dropped 5; count of bases not matched to a gene: 9. CDR3 DNA sequence: TGCGCCAGCAGAGCCCCGGGACAGGGGTTGACCGGGGAGCTGTTTTTT. This translates into CASRAPGQGLTGELFF.

V usage is TRBV6-5 and J usage is TRBJ1-5, with TRBD1 identical over 12 bases. The CDR3 totals 15 residues. Germline assignment: CDR1 MNHEY and CDR2 SVGAGI. With V trimmed by 6 bases and J by 6 bases, 6 bases remained unmatched. CDR3 coding DNA: TGTGCCAGCAGATTCGGGACAGGGGGCGGTCAGCCCCAGCATTTT. This encodes CASRFGTGGGQPQHF.

This clone showed up just a few times. The V and J genes are TRBV7-9 and TRBJ1-1, with D possibly TRBD1 on 5 matching bases. Between the trimmed V and J ends, which lost 1 base and 1 base, there was a span of 10 bases. The CDR3 has 15 residues. CDR1 SEHNR and CDR2 FQNEAQ come from the germline V gene (reference sequence). The CDR3 reads CASSLVWGENTEAFF. The DNA of the CDR3 is TGTGCCAGCAGCTTAGTTTGGGGGGAGAACACTGAAGCTTTCTTT.

The chain is built from TRBV28 and TRBJ2-7; unclear D gene. Germline V gene lookup returns CDR1 MDHEN and CDR2 SYDVKM. The CDR3 is 11 residues long. The V end lost 6 bases, the J end lost 4 bases, and 7 bases lay between the germline ends. The CDR3 DNA follows: TGTGCCAGCAGCCCCAAATACGAGCAGTACTTC. Its protein is CASSPKYEQYF.

In its sample, this clone was seen once. The chain couples TRBV24-1 to TRBJ2-1, with a tentative D call TRBD2 (6 bases). The V gene lost 4 bases and the J gene lost 5 bases, with 17 bases spanning the gap. Germline values: CDR1 KGHDR, CDR2 SFDVKD. This CDR3 has 16 residues. CDR3 region: CATSDSRLDPDNEQFF. The CDR3 DNA reads TGTGCCACCAGTGACTCGAGACTAGACCCAGACAATGAGCAGTTCTTC.

V and J are TRBV7-2 and TRBJ2-3, with 8 bases aligning to TRBD1. The germline V gene encodes CDR1 SGHTA and CDR2 FQGNSA. The CDR3 contains 14 residues. V trimming: 1 base; J trimming: 5 bases; junction bases outside the gene matches: 2. The CDR3 DNA sequence: TGTGCCAGCAGCTTAGGAACAGGGGGAGATACGCAGTATTTT. It specifies CASSLGTGGDTQYF.

The chain has TRBV28 and TRBJ1-5, with no clear D. The V end lost 3 bases, the J end lost 0 bases, and 9 bases lay between the germline ends. This CDR3 region has 15 residues. Germline loops: CDR1 MDHEN, CDR2 SYDVKM. The CDR3 reads CASSLRVGSNQPQHF. In DNA form, the CDR3 reads TGTGCCAGCAGTTTGCGGGTAGGTAGCAATCAGCCCCAGCATTTT.

This clone was observed a handful of times. The rearrangement joins TRBV13 to TRBJ2-7; 10 nucleotides align to TRBD1. Unmatched junction bases numbered 5, after V lost 0 bases and J lost 6 bases. This CDR3 contains 15 residues. Germline-derived CDR1 and CDR2 are PRHDT and FYEKMQ (reference sequence). The CDR3 nucleotides are TGTGCCAGCAGCTTAGGCGGGACAGGGGATCCCGAGCAGTACTTC. This translates into CASSLGGTGDPEQYF.

The chain couples TRBV28 to TRBJ1-5; possibly TRBD1 for D (6 bases). Germline assignment: CDR1 MDHEN and CDR2 SYDVKM. Trimming shortened V by 6 bases and J by 7 bases, and 13 bases separated the two germline ends. The CDR3 sequence is 13 residues long. The CDR3 is CASSTGQRQPQHF. CDR3 nucleotides: TGTGCCAGCAGCACAGGGCAGCGGCAGCCCCAGCATTTT.

V gene TRBV7-9 combines with J gene TRBJ1-4, with D hard to call. This CDR3 comprises 16 residues. Per the germline V gene, CDR1 is SEHNR and CDR2 is FQNEAQ (reference sequence). V dropped 1 base and J dropped 3 bases, with 12 bases sitting between them. CDR3 region: CASSLGGRRANEKLFF. CDR3 coding DNA: TGTGCCAGCAGCTTAGGAGGCCGCCGGGCTAATGAAAAACTGTTTTTT.

This chain connects TRBV15 to TRBJ1-2; no reliable D call. Trimming pared 0 bases from V and 4 bases from J, leaving 9 bases between. Per germline, CDR1 LNHNV and CDR2 YYDKDF (reference sequence). The CDR3 length is 14 residues. Written as DNA, the CDR3 is TGTGCCACCAGCAGAGATCGGTCTGGCTATGGCTACACCTTC. It translates to CATSRDRSGYGYTF.

This clone was counted once. The V call is TRBV4-3, the J call TRBJ2-7; 8 positions agree with TRBD1. The germline CDR1 and CDR2 sequences are LGHNA and YSLEER. V trimming: 4 bases; J trimming: 0 bases; junction bases outside the gene matches: 5. The CDR3 runs to 15 residues. The CDR3 region is CASSLFGQGSYEQYF. CDR3 in DNA: TGCGCCAGCAGCCTTTTTGGACAGGGCTCCTACGAGCAGTACTTC.